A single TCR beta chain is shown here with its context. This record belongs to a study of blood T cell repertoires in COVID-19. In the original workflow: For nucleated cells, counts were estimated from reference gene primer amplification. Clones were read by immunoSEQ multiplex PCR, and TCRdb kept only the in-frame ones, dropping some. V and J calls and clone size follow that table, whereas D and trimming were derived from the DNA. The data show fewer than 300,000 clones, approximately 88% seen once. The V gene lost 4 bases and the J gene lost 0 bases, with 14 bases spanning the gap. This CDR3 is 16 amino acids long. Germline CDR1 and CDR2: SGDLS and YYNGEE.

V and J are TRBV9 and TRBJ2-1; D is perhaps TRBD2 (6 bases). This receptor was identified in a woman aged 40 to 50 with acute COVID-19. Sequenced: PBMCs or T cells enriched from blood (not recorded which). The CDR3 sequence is CASSTRDGSSYNEQFF. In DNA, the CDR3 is TGTGCCAGCAGCACCAGGGACGGGAGCTCCTACAATGAGCAGTTCTTC. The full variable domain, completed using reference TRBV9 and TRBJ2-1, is DSGVTQTPKHLITATGQRVTLRCSPRSGDLSVYWYQQSLDQGLQFLIQYYNGEERAKGNILERFSAQQFPDLHSELNLSSLELGDSALYFCASSTRDGSSYNEQFFGPGTRLTVL.